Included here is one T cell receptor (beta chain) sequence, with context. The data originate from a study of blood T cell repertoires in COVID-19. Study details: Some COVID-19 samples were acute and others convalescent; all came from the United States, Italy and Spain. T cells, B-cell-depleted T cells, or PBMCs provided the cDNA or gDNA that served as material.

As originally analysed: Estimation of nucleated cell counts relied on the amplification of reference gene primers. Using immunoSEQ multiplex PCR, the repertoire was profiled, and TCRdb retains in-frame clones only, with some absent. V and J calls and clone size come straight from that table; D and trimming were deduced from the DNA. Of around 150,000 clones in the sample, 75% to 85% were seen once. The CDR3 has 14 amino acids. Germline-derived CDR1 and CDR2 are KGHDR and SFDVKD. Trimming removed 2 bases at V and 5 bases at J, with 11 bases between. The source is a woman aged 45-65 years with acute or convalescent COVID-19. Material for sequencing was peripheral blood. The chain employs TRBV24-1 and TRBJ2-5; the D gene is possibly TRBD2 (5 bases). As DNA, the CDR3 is TGTGCCACCAGTGATTCGGGCGGGTCGGAGACCCAGTACTTC. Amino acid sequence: CATSDSGGSETQYF.